The 17 T cell receptor beta chains below were found in one sample sequenced in a study of blood T cells in healthy people across ages. Using a J-beta primer mix together with a sample-barcoded 5' primer, a second PCR was run for about 6 to 12 cycles. TCRdb ran MiXCR on the 5' RACE reads and lists one entry per CDR3 protein. Of 650,000 to 950,000 distinct CDR3 sequences detected, under 55% appear once; the ten largest clones hold approximately 20%. Sequencing was done on a sample of blood. Every receptor here comes from a man aged 60 to 69 in good health.

This clonotype was found a few times. The rearrangement uses TRBV28 and TRBJ1-5, with D maybe TRBD1 (5 bases). V lost 3 bases and J lost 1, with 16 bases in between. This CDR3 has 17 residues. Germline V gene data show CDR1 as MDHEN and CDR2 as SYDVKM. The CDR3 region is CASSFPLAGTSNQPQHF. The CDR3 coding sequence is TGTGCCAGCAGTTTCCCCTTGGCAGGGACGAGCAATCAGCCCCAGCATTTT.

The sample holds one count of this clonotype. The chain is built from TRBV30 and TRBJ1-2, with D unclear. Trimming cost V 8 bases and J 6 bases, with 16 bases left between them. Germline CDR1 reads GTSNPN; CDR2 reads SVGIG (reference sequence). The CDR3 contains 12 residues. In DNA form, the CDR3 reads TGTGCCGGCCAGCCAAATATTAATGGCTACACCTTC. Its translation is CAGQPNINGYTF.

The V gene is TRBV5-6, the J gene TRBJ2-5, with D perhaps given as TRBD1 or TRBD2 (5 bases each). The CDR3 loop spans 15 amino acids. Per germline, CDR1 SGHDT and CDR2 YYEEEE. V was cut by 4 bases and J by 5 bases, with 18 bases left in between. CDR3 loop: CASSPGAGNVETQYF. The CDR3 bases are TGTGCCAGCAGCCCCGGGGCAGGGAATGTGGAGACCCAGTACTTC. The full variable domain, rest sourced from reference TRBV5-6 and TRBJ2-5, is DAGVTQSPTHLIKTRGQQVTLRCSPKSGHDTVSWYQQALGQGPQFIFQYYEEEERQRGNFPDRFSGHQFPNYSSELNVNALLLGDSALYLCASSPGAGNVETQYFGPGTRLLVL.

As for this clonotype: Possible read error: a much larger clone is one base away. The chain uses TRBV7-2 and TRBJ2-5, with D tentatively TRBD1 or TRBD2 (5 bases each). Gene TRBJ2-7 matches the end of the DNA better, so the J call may be wrong. CDR3 length: 15 amino acids. Looked up from germline, CDR1 is SGHTA and CDR2 is FQGNSA. CDR3: CASNQMGLASYEQYF. As DNA, the CDR3 is TGTGCCAGCAACCAAATGGGGCTAGCCAGTTACGAGCAGTACTTC.

The rearrangement uses TRBV7-3 and TRBJ1-1; D uncertain. The length of the CDR3 is 15 residues. Trimming took off 5 bases at V and 4 bases at J, with 17 bases between the two ends. In germline, CDR1 is SGHTA, CDR2 FQGTGA. CDR3 loop: CASSPTDAGFTEAFF. The CDR3 DNA sequence: TGTGCCAGCAGCCCCACCGACGCCGGGTTCACTGAAGCTTTCTTT.

V and J are TRBV5-6 and TRBJ2-7; 7 bases agree with TRBD1. Per germline, CDR1 SGHDT and CDR2 YYEEEE. The J segment lost 2 bases and the V segment lost 0 bases, leaving 8 bases of the junction unmatched. This CDR3 has 16 residues. The CDR3 DNA is TGTGCCAGCAGCTTGGGGGGACAGATCTCGACCTACGAGCAGTACTTC. Its translation is CASSLGGQISTYEQYF.

This clonotype has more than one count but fewer than ten. This rearrangement joins TRBV29-1 to TRBJ2-1, with TRBD2 matching 13 bases. This CDR3 is built from 13 residues. V gave up 6 bases and J gave up 8 bases; unmatched junction bases: 4. Germline V lookup: CDR1 SQVTM, CDR2 ANQGSEA. DNA for the CDR3: TGCAGCGTACTAGCGGGGGGGAGGGATGAGCAGTTCTTC. Protein: CSVLAGGRDEQFF.

This clonotype appeared a few times. The chain joins TRBV2 to TRBJ2-5; D gene ambiguous. CDR3 length: 13 amino acids. The germline CDR1 and CDR2 sequences are SNHLY and FYNNEI. Trimming left V 2 bases short and J 5 bases short, with 9 bases between. As DNA, the CDR3 is TGTGCCAGCAGTGAAAAAGGGCTGGAGACCCAGTACTTC. Translated: CASSEKGLETQYF.

The J gene is TRBJ2-5, the V gene TRBV11-2, with TRBD2 matching 8 bases. Trimming removed 5 bases from V and 5 bases from J; junction bases left unmatched: 13. Per germline, CDR1 SGHAT and CDR2 FQNNGV. The CDR3 is 16 residues long. CDR3 amino acids: CASSTHGGGGTETQYF. The CDR3 nucleotides are TGTGCCAGCAGCACCCACGGTGGCGGGGGGACGGAGACCCAGTACTTC.

This rearrangement joins TRBV7-8 to TRBJ1-3, with D uncertain. CDR1 SGHVS and CDR2 FQNEAQ come from the germline V gene. Trimming took off 5 bases at V and 0 bases at J, with 14 bases between the two ends. CDR3 size: 16 residues. The CDR3 DNA reads as TGTGCCAGCAGCCCAATGAGATCGGGCTCTGGAAACACCATATATTTT. It translates to CASSPMRSGSGNTIYF.

The CDR3 here is CSSDWLGNTQYF. The CDR3 DNA follows: TGCAGTTCAGACTGGCTGGGAAATACGCAGTATTTT. V gene TRBV20-1 combines with J gene TRBJ2-3; D remains ambiguous. V was pared by 8 bases and J by 7 bases, with 16 bases between. The CDR3 is 12 residues long. Germline V lookup: CDR1 DFQATT, CDR2 SNEGSKA (reference sequence).

This clonotype was picked up a small number of times. J is TRBJ2-7 and V is TRBV5-1; D remains unclear. The CDR3 sequence is 16 residues long. The germline V gene encodes CDR1 SGHRS and CDR2 YFSETQ. Trimming cost V 5 bases and J 0 bases, with 18 bases left between them. This chain's CDR3 is CASRLGPILSSYEQYF. The CDR3 coding sequence is TGCGCCAGCAGACTCGGCCCCATCCTAAGCTCCTACGAGCAGTACTTC. Full variable domain (rest looked up from reference TRBV5-1 and TRBJ2-7): KAGVTQTPRYLIKTRGQQVTLSCSPISGHRSVSWYQQTPGQGLQFLFEYFSETQRNKGNFPGRFSGRQFSNSRSEMNVSTLELGDSALYLCASRLGPILSSYEQYFGPGTRLTVT.

The chain has TRBV10-2 and TRBJ1-1; TRBD1 matches 7 bases. The junction had 4 bases not matched to a gene; V was cut back by 0 bases and J by 6 bases. The V gene's germline CDR1 is WSHSY and CDR2 SAAADI. CDR3 length equals 14 residues. In nucleotides, the CDR3 is TGCGCCAGCAGTGAGTCTGGACAGGCGGCTGAAGCTTTCTTT. Translating it yields CASSESGQAAEAFF.

This clonotype was detected only once. The V call is TRBV5-1, the J call TRBJ1-5; D is possibly TRBD1 (5 bases). The germline V gene has CDR1 SGHRS and CDR2 YFSETQ. V was shortened by 0 bases and J by 4 bases, with 11 bases between the two germline ends. The CDR3 is made up of 15 amino acids. CDR3 amino acids: CASSLGGTHNQPQHF. For the CDR3, the DNA is TGCGCCAGCAGCTTGGGGGGGACTCATAATCAGCCCCAGCATTTT. Drawing the rest from reference TRBV5-1 and TRBJ1-5, the complete variable domain is KAGVTQTPRYLIKTRGQQVTLSCSPISGHRSVSWYQQTPGQGLQFLFEYFSETQRNKGNFPGRFSGRQFSNSRSEMNVSTLELGDSALYLCASSLGGTHNQPQHFGDGTRLSIL.

This clonotype was seen more than once but under ten times. CDR3 nucleotide sequence: TGCAGTGCTAGAGATCAGGGACAGGGGGCCACTTTTACGCAGTATTTT. Translation gives CSARDQGQGATFTQYF. This chain joins TRBV20-1 and TRBJ2-3; 12 nucleotides match TRBD1. In germline, CDR1 is DFQATT, CDR2 SNEGSKA (reference sequence). The V segment lost 0 bases and the J segment 8 bases; nucleotides outside the gene matches: 9. The CDR3 sequence is 16 residues long.

This clonotype has only a few counts. The V call is TRBV24-1, the J call TRBJ2-7; 8 bases are a match to TRBD1. The CDR3 is made up of 15 amino acids. Germline CDR1 is KGHDR and CDR2 is SFDVKD. V was clipped by 3 bases and J by 3 bases; unmatched bases: 6. The CDR3 loop is CATSDTGTGDYEQYF. DNA for the CDR3: TGTGCCACCAGTGATACCGGGACAGGAGACTACGAGCAGTACTTC.

J is TRBJ1-5 and V is TRBV18; no firm D call. The V end was cut by 4 bases, the J end by 0 bases, with 13 bases between. CDR1 is KGHSH and CDR2 is LQKENI in the germline V gene. The length of the CDR3 is 16 residues. The CDR3 nucleotides are TGTGCCAGCTCACTTCGACATGTCGATAGCAATCAGCCCCAGCATTTT. Encoded protein: CASSLRHVDSNQPQHF.